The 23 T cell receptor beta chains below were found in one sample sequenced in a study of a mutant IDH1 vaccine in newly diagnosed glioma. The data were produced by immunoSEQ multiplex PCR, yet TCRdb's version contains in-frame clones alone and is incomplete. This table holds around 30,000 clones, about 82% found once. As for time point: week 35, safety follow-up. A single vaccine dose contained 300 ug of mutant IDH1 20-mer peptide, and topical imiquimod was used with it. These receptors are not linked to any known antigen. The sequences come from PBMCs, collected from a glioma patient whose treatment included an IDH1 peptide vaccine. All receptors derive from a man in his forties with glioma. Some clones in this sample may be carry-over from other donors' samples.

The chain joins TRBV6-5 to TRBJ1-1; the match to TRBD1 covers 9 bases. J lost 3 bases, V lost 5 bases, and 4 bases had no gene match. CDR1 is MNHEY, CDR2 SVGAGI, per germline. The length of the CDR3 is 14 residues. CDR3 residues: CASSHWTGDTEAFF. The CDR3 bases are TGTGCCAGCAGTCATTGGACAGGGGACACTGAAGCTTTCTTT.

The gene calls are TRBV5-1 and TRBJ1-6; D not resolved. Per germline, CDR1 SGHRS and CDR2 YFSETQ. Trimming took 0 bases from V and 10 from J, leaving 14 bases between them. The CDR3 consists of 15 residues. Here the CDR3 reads CASSLATPGVSPLHF. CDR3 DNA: TGCGCCAGCAGCTTGGCAACTCCCGGGGTGTCACCCCTCCACTTT.

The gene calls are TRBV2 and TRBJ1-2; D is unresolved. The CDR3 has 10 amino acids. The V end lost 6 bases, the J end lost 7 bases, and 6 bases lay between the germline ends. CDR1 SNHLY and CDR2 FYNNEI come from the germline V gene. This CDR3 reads CASSGLGYTF. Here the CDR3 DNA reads TGTGCCAGCAGCGGGCTTGGCTACACCTTC.

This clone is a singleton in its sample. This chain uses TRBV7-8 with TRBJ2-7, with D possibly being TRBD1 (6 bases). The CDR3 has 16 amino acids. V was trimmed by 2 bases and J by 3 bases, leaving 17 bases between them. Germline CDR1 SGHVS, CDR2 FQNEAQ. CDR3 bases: TGTGCCAGCAGCTTACTTCTGGCAGGGGACCACTACGAGCAGTACTTC. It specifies CASSLLLAGDHYEQYF.

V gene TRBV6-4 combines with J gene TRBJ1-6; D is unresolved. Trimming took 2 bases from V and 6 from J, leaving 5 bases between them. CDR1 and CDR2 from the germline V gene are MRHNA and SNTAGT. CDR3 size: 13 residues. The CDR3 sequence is CASSDRFNSPLHF. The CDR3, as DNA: TGTGCCAGCAGTGACAGGTTTAATTCACCCCTCCACTTT.

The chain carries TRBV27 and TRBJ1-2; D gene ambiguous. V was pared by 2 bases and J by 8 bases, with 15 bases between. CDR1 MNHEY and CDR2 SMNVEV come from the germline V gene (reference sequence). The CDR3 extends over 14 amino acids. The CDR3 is CASSLQGNVGGYTF. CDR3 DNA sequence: TGTGCCAGCAGTTTACAAGGGAATGTCGGGGGCTACACCTTC.

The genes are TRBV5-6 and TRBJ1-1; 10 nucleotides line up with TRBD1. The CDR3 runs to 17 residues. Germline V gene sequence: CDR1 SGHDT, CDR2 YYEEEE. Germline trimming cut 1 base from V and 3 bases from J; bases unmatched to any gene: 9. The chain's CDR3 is CASSLSPWGTGDTEAFF. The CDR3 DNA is TGTGCCAGCAGCTTGTCCCCCTGGGGGACAGGGGACACTGAAGCTTTCTTT.

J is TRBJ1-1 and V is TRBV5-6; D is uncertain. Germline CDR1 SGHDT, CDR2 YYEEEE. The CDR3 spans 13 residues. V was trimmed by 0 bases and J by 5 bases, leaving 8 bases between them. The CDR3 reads CASSLAVGTEAFF. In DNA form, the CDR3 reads TGTGCCAGCAGCTTGGCCGTTGGGACTGAAGCTTTCTTT.

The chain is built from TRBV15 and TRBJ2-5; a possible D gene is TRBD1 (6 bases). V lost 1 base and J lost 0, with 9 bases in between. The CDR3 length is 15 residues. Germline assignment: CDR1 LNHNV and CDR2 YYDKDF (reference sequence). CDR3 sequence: CATSRGDRYQETQYF. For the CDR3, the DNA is TGTGCCACCAGCAGAGGAGACAGGTACCAAGAGACCCAGTACTTC. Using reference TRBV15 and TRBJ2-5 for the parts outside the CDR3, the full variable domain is DAMVIQNPRYQVTQFGKPVTLSCSQTLNHNVMYWYQQKSSQAPKLLFHYYDKDFNNEADTPDNFQSRRPNTSFCFLDIRSPGLGDTAMYLCATSRGDRYQETQYFGPGTRLLVL.

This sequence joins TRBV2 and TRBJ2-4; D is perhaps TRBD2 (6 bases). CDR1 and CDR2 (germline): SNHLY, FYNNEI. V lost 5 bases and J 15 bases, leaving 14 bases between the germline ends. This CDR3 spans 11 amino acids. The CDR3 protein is CASSFGTLSYF. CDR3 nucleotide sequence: TGTGCCAGCAGTTTTGGGACTTTATCGTACTTC.

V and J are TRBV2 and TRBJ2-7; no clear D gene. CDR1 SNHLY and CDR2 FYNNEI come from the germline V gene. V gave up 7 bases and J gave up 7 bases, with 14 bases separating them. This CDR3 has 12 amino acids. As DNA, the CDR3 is TGTGCCAGCATAGCCCTCTTAAGGGAGCAGTACTTC. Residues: CASIALLREQYF. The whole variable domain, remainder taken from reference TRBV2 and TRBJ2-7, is EPEVTQTPSHQVTQMGQEVILRCVPISNHLYFYWYRQILGQKVEFLVSFYNNEISEKSEIFDDQFSVERPDGSNFTLKIRSTKLEDSAMYFCASIALLREQYFGPGTRLTVT.

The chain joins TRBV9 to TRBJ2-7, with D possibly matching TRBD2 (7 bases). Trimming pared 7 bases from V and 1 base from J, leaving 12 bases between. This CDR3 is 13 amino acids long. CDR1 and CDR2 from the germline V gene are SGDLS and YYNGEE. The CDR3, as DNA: TGTGCCAGCGGGGGGGCCCTATCCTACGAGCAGTACTTC. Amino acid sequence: CASGGALSYEQYF.

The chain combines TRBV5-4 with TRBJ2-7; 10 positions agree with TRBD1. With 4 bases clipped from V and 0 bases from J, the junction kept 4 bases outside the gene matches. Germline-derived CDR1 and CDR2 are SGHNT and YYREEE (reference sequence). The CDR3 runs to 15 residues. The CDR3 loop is CASSLGQGDSYEQYF. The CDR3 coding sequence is TGTGCCAGCAGCCTCGGACAGGGGGACTCCTACGAGCAGTACTTC.

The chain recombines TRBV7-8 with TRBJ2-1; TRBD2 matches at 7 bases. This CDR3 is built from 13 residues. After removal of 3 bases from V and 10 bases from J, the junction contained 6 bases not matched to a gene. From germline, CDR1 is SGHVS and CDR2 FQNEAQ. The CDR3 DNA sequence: TGTGCCAGCAGCTTCGCGGGGCGGGGGGAGCAGTTCTTC. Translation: CASSFAGRGEQFF.

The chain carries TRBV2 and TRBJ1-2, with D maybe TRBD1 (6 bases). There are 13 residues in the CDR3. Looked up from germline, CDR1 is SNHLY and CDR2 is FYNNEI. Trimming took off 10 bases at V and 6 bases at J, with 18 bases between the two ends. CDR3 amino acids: CATTIGGAHGYTF. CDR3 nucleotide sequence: TGTGCCACGACGATAGGGGGGGCTCATGGCTACACCTTC.

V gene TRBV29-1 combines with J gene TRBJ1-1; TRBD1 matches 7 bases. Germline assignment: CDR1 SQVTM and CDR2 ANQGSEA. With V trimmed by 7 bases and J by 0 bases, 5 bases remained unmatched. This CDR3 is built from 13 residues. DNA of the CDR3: TGCAGCGCAAGGGACAGATTGAACACTGAAGCTTTCTTT. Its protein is CSARDRLNTEAFF.

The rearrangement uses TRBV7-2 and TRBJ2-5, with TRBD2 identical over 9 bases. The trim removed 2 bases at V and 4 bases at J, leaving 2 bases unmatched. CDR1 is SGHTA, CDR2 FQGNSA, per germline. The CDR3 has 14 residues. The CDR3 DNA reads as TGTGCCAGCAGCTTACGACTAGCGGTAGAGACCCAGTACTTC. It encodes CASSLRLAVETQYF.

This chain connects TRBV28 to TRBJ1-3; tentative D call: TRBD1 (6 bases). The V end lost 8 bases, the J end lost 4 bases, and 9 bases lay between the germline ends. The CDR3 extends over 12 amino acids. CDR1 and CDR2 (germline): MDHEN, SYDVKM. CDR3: CASQQGGNTIYF. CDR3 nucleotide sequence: TGTGCCAGCCAGCAGGGGGGAAACACCATATATTTT.

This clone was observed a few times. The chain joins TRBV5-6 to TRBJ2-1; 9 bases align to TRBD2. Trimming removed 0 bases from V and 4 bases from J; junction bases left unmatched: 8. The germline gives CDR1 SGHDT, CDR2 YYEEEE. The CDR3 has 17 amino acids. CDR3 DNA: TGTGCCAGCAGCTTGGAAGCGGGGGGACTCGGATACAATGAGCAGTTCTTC. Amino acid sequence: CASSLEAGGLGYNEQFF.

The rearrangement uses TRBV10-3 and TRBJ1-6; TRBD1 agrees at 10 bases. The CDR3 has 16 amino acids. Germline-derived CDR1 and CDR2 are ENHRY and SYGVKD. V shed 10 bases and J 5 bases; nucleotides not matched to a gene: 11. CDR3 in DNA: TGTGCCAGTTTGAAGGGACAGGGGATCGATAATTCACCCCTCCACTTT. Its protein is CASLKGQGIDNSPLHF.

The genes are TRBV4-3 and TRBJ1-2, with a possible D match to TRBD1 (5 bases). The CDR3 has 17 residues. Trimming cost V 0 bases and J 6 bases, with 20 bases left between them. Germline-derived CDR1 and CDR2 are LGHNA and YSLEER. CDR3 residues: CASSQDFQGGEPNGYTF. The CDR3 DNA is TGCGCCAGCAGCCAAGATTTCCAGGGTGGGGAGCCTAATGGCTACACCTTC.

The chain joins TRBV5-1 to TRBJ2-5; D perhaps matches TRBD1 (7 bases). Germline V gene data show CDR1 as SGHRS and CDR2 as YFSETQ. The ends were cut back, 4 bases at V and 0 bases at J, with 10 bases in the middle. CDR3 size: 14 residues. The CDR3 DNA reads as TGCGCCAGCAGCGCGGGACAGCACCAAGAGACCCAGTACTTC. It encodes CASSAGQHQETQYF.

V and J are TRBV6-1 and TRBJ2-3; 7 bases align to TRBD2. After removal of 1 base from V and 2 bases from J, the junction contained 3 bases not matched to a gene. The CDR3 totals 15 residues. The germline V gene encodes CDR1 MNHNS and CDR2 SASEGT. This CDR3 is CASSEVRGVTDTQYF. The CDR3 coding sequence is TGTGCCAGCAGTGAAGTCCGGGGGGTCACAGATACGCAGTATTTT.